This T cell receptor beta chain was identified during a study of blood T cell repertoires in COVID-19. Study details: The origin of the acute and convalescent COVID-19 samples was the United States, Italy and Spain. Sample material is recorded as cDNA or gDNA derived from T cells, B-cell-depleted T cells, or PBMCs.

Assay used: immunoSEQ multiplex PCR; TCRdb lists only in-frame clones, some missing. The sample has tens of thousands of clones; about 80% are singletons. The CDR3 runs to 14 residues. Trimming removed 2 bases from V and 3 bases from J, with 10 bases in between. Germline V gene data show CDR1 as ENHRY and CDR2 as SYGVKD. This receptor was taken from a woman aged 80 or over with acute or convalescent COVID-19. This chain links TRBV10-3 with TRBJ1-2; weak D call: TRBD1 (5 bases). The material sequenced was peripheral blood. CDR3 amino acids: CAISEQGRDYGYTF. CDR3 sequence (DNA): TGTGCCATCAGTGAGCAGGGTAGGGACTATGGCTACACCTTC.